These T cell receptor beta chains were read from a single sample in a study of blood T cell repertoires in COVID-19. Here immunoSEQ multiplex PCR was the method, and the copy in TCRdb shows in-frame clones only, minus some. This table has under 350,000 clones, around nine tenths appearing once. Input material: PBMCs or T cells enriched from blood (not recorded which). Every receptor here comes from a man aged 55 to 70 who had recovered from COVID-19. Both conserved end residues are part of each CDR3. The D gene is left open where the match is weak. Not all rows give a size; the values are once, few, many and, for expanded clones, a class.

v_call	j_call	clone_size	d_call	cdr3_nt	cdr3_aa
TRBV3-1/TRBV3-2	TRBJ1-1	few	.	TGTGCCAGCAGCCAGGACTCGGGCATGAACACTGAAGCTTTCTTT	CASSQDSGMNTEAFF
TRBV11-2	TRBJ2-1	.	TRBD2	TGTGCCAGCAGCTCAATGGCTAGCGGGGAGTCCTACAATGAGCAGTTCTTC	CASSSMASGESYNEQFF
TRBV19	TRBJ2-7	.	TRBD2	TGTGCCAGTAGTACAAGGACTAGCTCCTCTACAAGATACGAGCAGTACTTC	CASSTRTSSSTRYEQYF
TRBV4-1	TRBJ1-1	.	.	TGCGCCAGCAGCCAAGAGAGGAGAAGGGAAGCTTTCTTT	CASSQERRREAFF
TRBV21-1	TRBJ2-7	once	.	TGTGCCAGCAGCAAAGAGGGGGCCGCAAGGGGGATAATCAACGACTACGAGCAGTACTTC	CASSKEGAARGIINDYEQYF
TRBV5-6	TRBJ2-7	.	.	TGTGCCAGCAGCTTGCCAGGCGCCTATCCCTACGAGCAGTACTTC	CASSLPGAYPYEQYF
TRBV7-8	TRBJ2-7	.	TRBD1	TGTGCCAGCAGCTTAGCCCCCGACAGGGGGCATCACGAGCAGTACTTC	CASSLAPDRGHHEQYF
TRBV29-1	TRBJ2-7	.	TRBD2	TGCAGCATACTCGGGGAGGGCTACGAGCAGTACTTC	CSILGEGYEQYF
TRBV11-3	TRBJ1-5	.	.	TGTGCCAGCAGCTCAGGTACTCAGCCCCAGCATTTT	CASSSGTQPQHF
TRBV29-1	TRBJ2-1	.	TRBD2	TGCAGCGTCAGCCCCCTTAGCGTGGCGGGAGGTTACAATGAGCAGTTCTTC	CSVSPLSVAGGYNEQFF
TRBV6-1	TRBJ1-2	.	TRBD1	TGTGCCAGCAGTCAAGCGGGACAGGGCTATGGCTACACCTTC	CASSQAGQGYGYTF
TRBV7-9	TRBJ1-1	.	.	TGTGCCAGCAGAGAGTTGATCGCGGGGGCTGAAGCTTTCTTT	CASRELIAGAEAFF
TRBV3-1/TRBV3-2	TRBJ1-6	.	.	TGTGCCAGCAGCCAAGGCAGGGCAAATTCACCCCTCCACTTT	CASSQGRANSPLHF
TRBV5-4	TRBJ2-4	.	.	TGTGCCAGCAGCCCCGGCGGGCCTACCGGGGTGGGCAAAAACATTCAGTACTTC	CASSPGGPTGVGKNIQYF
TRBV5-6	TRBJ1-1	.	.	TGTGCCAGCAGCTTGGTGGGGACTGTTGAAGCTTTCTTT	CASSLVGTVEAFF
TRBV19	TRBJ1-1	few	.	TGTGCCAGTAGTATAAACTCCAGGGGAATAGGCACTGAAGCTTTCTTT	CASSINSRGIGTEAFF
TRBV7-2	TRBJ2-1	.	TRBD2	TGTGCCAGCAGCTCCTCAGCGGGAGGGCCCGGGGAGCAGTTCTTC	CASSSSAGGPGEQFF
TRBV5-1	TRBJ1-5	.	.	TGCGCCAGCAGCACAGGACCTACGGGAGGCCCAGGTGGCAATCAGCCCCAGCATTTT	CASSTGPTGGPGGNQPQHF
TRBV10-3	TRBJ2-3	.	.	TGTGCCATCAGTGAGCTCAGCAGGGGTACGCAGTATTTT	CAISELSRGTQYF
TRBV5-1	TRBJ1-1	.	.	TGCGCCAGCAGGCACAGGGTATCGAACACTGAAGCTTTCTTT	CASRHRVSNTEAFF
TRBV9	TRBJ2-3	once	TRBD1	TGTGCCAGCAGCGTAAGGACAGGGGCCTTGAACACAGATACGCAGTATTTT	CASSVRTGALNTDTQYF
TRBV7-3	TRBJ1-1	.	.	TGTGCCAGCAGCTCCAGTGGTCCTTGGCCCCAGGAGGTCGGGACTGAAGCTTTCTTT	CASSSSGPWPQEVGTEAFF
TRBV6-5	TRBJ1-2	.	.	TGTGCCAGCAGCCATGCAGGGTATTCTAACTATGGCTACACCTTC	CASSHAGYSNYGYTF
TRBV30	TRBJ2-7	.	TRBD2	TGTGCCTGGAGTACGGGACTAGCGGGAGCCTACGAGCAGTACTTC	CAWSTGLAGAYEQYF
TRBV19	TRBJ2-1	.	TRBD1	TGTGCCAGTAGACTAGGGACAGGGGCGAACAATGAGCAGTTCTTC	CASRLGTGANNEQFF
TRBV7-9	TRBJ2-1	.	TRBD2	TGTGCCAGCAGCCCAACCGGGACTAGCGGGGAGCCTGAGCAGTTCTTC	CASSPTGTSGEPEQFF
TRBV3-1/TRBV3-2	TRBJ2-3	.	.	TGTGCCAGCAGCCAGACGACAGGAAGCACAGATACGCAGTATTTT	CASSQTTGSTDTQYF
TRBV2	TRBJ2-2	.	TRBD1	TGTGCCAGCAGTTGGACAGGGGGTTTTGGCGGGGAGCTGTTTTTT	CASSWTGGFGGELFF
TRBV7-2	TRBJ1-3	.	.	TGTGCCAGCAGCTTGGCACCCAACTCTGGAAACACCATATATTTT	CASSLAPNSGNTIYF
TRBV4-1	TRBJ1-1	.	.	TGCGCCAGCAGCCAACCCTTGGGGGGATACGGGAACACTGAAGCTTTCTTT	CASSQPLGGYGNTEAFF
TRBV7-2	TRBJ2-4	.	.	TGTGCCAGCAGCGGATCTCAGGGGAACAAAAACATTCAGTACTTC	CASSGSQGNKNIQYF
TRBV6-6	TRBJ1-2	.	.	TGTGCCAGCAGCAATGCGGGGGGGGCGGGCTACACCTTC	CASSNAGGAGYTF
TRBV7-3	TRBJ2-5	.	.	TGTGCCAGCAGCTTAGGGCTGTCTAACCAAGAGACCCAGTACTTC	CASSLGLSNQETQYF
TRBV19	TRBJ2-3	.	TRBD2	TGTGCCAGTAGTACGTCCGGGAGGGGTACAGATACGCAGTATTTT	CASSTSGRGTDTQYF
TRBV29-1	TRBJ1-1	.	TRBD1	TGCAGCGTGGACAGGGGTGGAGCTGAAGCTTTCTTT	CSVDRGGAEAFF
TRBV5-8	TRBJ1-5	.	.	TGTGCCAGCAGCTTGGAAGCGGGGTTTTTTCAGCCCCAGCATTTT	CASSLEAGFFQPQHF
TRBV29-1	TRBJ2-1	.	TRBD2	TGCAGCGTTGAAGGTACTAGCGCCTACAATGAGCAGTTCTTC	CSVEGTSAYNEQFF
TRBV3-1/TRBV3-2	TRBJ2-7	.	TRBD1	TGTGCCAGCAGCTATAGGGACAGGGGGCTCTTCGAGCAGTACTTC	CASSYRDRGLFEQYF
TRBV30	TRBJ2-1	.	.	TGTGCCTGGAGTGCGGTGGTAATCGGTGAGCAGTTCTTC	CAWSAVVIGEQFF
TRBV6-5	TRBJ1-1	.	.	TGTGCCAGCAGACCCCCGGGGGATCTAAGGGCTTTCTTT	CASRPPGDLRAFF
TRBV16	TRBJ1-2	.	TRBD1	TGTGCCAGCAGCCAGGAGACAGGGGGCGATAGCTATGGCTACACCTTC	CASSQETGGDSYGYTF
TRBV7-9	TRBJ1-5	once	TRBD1	TGTGCCAGCAGCATTGGAGGACAGGGGAACAATCAGCCCCAGCATTTT	CASSIGGQGNNQPQHF
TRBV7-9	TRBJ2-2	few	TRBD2	TGTGCCAGCAGCTACACTAGCGGGGGGCCCGGGGAGCTGTTTTTT	CASSYTSGGPGELFF
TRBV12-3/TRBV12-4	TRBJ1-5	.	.	TGTGCCAGCAGTTTAGCGCAAAGGGGGCCCCAGCATTTT	CASSLAQRGPQHF
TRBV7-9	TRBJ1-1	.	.	TGTGCCAGCAGCTTAGATCAGTTTGACACTGAAGCTTTCTTT	CASSLDQFDTEAFF
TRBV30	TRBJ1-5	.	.	TGTGCCTGGAGTGGACAGTTTAGCAATCAGCCCCAGCATTTT	CAWSGQFSNQPQHF
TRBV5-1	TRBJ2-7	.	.	TGCGCCAGCAGCCCGATGGCAGGTTCCTACGAGCAGTACTTC	CASSPMAGSYEQYF
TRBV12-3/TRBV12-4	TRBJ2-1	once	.	TGTGCCAGCAGTTTAAGTAGCGTCAATGAGCAGTTCTTC	CASSLSSVNEQFF
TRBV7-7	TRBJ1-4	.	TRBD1	TGTGCTAGCAGCCTAGGGACAGGTCCTAATGAAAAACTGTTTTTT	CASSLGTGPNEKLFF
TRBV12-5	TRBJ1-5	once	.	TGTGCTAGTGGTTTGGGGAACAGCGGGAATCAGCCCCAGCATTTT	CASGLGNSGNQPQHF
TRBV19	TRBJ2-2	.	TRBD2	TGTGCCAGTAGTGGGATCGGGACTAGCGTCGTCGGGGAGCTGTTTTTT	CASSGIGTSVVGELFF
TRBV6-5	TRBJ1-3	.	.	TGTGCCAGCAGGAAGACGGACAGCCCTGGAAACACCATATATTTT	CASRKTDSPGNTIYF
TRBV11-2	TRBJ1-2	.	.	TGTGCCAGCAGCCTACAGGGTGTCTATGGCTACACCTTC	CASSLQGVYGYTF
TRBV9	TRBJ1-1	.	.	TGTGCCAGCAGCGTAGACACAGGGAAGACTGAAGCTTTCTTT	CASSVDTGKTEAFF
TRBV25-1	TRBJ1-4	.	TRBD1	TGTGCCAGCAGTGAATTTGGGACAGCTAATGAAAAACTGTTTTTT	CASSEFGTANEKLFF
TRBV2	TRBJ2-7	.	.	TGTGCCAGCAGGACTAGTCGCTACGAGCAGTACTTC	CASRTSRYEQYF